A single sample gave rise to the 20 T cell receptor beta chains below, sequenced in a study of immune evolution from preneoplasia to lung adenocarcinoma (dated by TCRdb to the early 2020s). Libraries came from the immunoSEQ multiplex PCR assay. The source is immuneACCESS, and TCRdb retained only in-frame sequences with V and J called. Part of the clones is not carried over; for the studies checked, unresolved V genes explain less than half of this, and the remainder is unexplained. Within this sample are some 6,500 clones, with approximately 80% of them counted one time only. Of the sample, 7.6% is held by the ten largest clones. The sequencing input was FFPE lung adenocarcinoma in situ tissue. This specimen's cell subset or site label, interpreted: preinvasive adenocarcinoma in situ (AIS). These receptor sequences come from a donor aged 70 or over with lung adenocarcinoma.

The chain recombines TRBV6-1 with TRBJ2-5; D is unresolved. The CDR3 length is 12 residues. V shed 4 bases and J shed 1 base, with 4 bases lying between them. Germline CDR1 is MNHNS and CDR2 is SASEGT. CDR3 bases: TGTGCCAGCAGTGGCCTCCAAGAGACCCAGTACTTC. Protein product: CASSGLQETQYF.

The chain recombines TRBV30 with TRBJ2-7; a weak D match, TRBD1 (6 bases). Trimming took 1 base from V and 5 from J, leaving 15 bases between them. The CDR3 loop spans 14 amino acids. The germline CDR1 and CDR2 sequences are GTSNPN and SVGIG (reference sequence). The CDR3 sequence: CAWSGGNRDHEQYF. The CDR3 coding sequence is TGTGCCTGGAGTGGAGGGAACAGGGACCACGAGCAGTACTTC.

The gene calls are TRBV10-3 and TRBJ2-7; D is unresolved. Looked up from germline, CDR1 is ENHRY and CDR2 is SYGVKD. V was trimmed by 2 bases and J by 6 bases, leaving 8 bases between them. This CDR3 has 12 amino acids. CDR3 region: CAISEARVEQYF. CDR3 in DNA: TGTGCCATCAGTGAGGCAAGGGTCGAGCAGTACTTC.

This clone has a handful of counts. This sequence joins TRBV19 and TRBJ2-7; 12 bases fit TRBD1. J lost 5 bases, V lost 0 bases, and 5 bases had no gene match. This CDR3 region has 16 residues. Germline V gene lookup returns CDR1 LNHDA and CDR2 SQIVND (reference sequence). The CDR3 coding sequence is TGTGCCAGTAGTATAGACTCCGGGACAGGGGGCCACGAGCAGTACTTC. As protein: CASSIDSGTGGHEQYF. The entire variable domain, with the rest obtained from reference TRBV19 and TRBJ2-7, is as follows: DGGITQSPKYLFRKEGQNVTLSCEQNLNHDAMYWYRQDPGQGLRLIYYSQIVNDFQKGDIAEGYSVSREKKESFPLTVTSAQKNPTAFYLCASSIDSGTGGHEQYFGPGTRLTVT.

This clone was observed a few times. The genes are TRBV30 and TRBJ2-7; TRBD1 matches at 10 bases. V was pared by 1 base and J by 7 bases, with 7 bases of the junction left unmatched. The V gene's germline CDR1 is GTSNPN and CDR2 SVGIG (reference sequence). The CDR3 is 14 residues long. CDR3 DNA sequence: TGTGCCTGGAGTGGTGGGACAGGGGCCTCGGAGCAGTACTTC. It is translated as CAWSGGTGASEQYF.

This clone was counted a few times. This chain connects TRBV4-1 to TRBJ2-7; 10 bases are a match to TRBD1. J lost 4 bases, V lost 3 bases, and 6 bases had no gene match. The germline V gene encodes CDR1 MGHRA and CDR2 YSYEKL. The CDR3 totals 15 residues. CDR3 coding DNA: TGCGCCAGCAGCCACCGGGACAGGGGCAGTTACGAGCAGTACTTC. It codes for CASSHRDRGSYEQYF.

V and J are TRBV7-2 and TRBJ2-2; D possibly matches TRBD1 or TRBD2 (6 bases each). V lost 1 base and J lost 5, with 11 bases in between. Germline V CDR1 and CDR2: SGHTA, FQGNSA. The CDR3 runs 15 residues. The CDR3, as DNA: TGTGCCAGCAGCTTAGGGGGGGCGGCGACCGGGGAGCTGTTTTTT. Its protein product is CASSLGGAATGELFF.

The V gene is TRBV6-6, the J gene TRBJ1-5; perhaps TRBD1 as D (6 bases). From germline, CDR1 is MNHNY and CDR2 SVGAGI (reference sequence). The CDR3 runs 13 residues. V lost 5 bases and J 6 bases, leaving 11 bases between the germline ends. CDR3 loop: CASSTGTGQPQHF. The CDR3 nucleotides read TGTGCCAGCAGTACAGGGACCGGTCAGCCCCAGCATTTT.

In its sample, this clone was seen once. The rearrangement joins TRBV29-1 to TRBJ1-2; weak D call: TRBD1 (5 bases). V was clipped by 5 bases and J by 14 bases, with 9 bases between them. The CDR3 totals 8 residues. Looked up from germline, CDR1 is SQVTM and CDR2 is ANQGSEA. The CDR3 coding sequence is TGCAGCGTTCAGGGTGAAACCTTC. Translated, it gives CSVQGETF.

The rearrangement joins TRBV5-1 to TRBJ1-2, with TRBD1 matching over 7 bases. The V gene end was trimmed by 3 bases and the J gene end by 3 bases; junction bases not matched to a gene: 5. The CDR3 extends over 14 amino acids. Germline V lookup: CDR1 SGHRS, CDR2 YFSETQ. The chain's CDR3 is CASSSTGSDYGYTF. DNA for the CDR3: TGCGCCAGCAGCTCGACAGGGTCGGACTATGGCTACACCTTC.

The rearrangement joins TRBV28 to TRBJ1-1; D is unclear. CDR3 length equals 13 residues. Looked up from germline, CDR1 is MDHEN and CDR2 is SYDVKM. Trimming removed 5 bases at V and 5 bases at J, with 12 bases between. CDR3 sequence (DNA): TGTGCCAGCAGTCTCCAAGTGAGTACTGAAGCTTTCTTT. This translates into CASSLQVSTEAFF.

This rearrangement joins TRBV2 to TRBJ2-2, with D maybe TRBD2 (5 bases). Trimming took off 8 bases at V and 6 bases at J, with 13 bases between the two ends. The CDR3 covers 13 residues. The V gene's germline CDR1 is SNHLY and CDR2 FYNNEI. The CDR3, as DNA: TGTGCCAGCGGGCGGGCGGGCTCCGGGGAGCTGTTTTTT. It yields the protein CASGRAGSGELFF.

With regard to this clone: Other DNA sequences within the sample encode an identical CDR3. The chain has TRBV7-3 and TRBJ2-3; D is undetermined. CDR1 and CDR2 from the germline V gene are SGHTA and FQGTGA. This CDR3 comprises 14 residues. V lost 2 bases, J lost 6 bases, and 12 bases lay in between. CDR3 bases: TGTGCCAGCAGCTTATTAGGGTCTACGGATACGCAGTATTTT. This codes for CASSLLGSTDTQYF.

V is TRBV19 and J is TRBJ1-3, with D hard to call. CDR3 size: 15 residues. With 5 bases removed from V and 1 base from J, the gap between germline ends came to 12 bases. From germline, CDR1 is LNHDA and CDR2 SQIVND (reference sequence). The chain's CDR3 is CASSPRKKSGNTIYF. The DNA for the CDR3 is TGTGCCAGTAGTCCCCGAAAGAAATCTGGAAACACCATATATTTT.

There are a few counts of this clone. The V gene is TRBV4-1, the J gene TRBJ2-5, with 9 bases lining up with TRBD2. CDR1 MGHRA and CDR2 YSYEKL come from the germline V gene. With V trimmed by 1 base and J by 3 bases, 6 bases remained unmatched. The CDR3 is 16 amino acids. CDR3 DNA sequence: TGCGCCAGCAGCCAAGGGGGCGGGGGGGCCGAAGAGACCCAGTACTTC. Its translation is CASSQGGGGAEETQYF.

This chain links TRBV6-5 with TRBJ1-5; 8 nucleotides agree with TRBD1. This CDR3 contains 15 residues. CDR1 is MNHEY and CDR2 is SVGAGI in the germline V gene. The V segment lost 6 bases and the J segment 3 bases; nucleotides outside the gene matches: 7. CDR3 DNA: TGTGCCAGCAGGTACACGACAGGGGACAATCAGCCCCAGCATTTT. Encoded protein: CASRYTTGDNQPQHF.

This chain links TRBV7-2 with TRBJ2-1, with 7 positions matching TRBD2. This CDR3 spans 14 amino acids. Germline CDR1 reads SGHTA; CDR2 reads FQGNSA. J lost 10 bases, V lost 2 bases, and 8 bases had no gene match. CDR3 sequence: CASSLIWRELEQFF. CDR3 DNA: TGTGCCAGCAGCTTAATTTGGCGGGAGCTCGAGCAGTTCTTC.

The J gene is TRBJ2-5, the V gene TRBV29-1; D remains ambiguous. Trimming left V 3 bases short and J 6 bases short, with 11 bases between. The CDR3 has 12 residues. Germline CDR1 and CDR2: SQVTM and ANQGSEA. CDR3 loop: CSVDKATKTQYF. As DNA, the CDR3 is TGCAGCGTTGATAAAGCTACCAAGACCCAGTACTTC. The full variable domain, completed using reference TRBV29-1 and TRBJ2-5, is SAVISQKPSRDICQRGTSLTIQCQVDSQVTMMFWYRQQPGQSLTLIATANQGSEATYESGFVIDKFPISRPNLTFSTLTVSNMSPEDSSIYLCSVDKATKTQYFGPGTRLLVL.

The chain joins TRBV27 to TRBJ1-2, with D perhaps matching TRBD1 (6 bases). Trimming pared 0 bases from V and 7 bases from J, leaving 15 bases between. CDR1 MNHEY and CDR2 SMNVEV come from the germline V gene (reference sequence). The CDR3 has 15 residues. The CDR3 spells CASSLSRGAVSGYTF. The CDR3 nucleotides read TGTGCCAGCAGTTTATCGAGGGGGGCTGTAAGTGGCTACACCTTC.

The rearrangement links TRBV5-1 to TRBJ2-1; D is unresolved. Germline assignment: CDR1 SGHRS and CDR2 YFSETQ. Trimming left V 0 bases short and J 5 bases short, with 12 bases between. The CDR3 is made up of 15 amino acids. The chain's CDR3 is CASSLAATANNEQFF. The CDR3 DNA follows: TGCGCCAGCAGCTTGGCTGCCACAGCTAACAATGAGCAGTTCTTC.